Given below is one TCR beta chain in context. Its antigen remains unidentified. The CDR3 runs 15 residues. The V end was cut by 0 bases, the J end by 5 bases, with 12 bases between. Germline CDR1 is SGHRS and CDR2 is YFSETQ. This record belongs to a study of cytomegalovirus exposure and HLA in healthy donors. Study results and caveats: Cytomegalovirus-associated status was assigned to 150 to 200 TCR beta chains. V- and J-gene trimming of TCR beta was linked (in a later analysis) to a missense DCLRE1C variant. Productive status was seen about 87% or about 30% of the time for most TCR beta V segments in an earlier analysis.

PCR involved 60 Vbeta and 13 Jbeta primers. TCRdb's table, derived via immunoSEQ multiplex PCR, lists solely in-frame clones and lacks some. The data show around 52,000 clones, and the top ten clones hold around 26%. Sequencing was performed on PBMCs. The chain combines TRBV5-1 with TRBJ2-1; D might be TRBD1 (5 bases). This sequence was found in a man aged 40-49 years in good health and CMV-seropositive. CDR3 amino acids: CASSLVTDAHNEQFF. The CDR3 bases are TGCGCCAGCAGCTTGGTGACAGACGCTCACAATGAGCAGTTCTTC.